This TCR beta chain was obtained from a study of CD8+CD57+ T cells in acquired aplastic anemia. According to the study, genomic DNA was the template for TCR beta VDJ and CDR3 profiling. TCRdb re-called the reads with MiXCR, one entry per CDR3 protein. The sample lists around 200,000 distinct CDR3 sequences; around half were seen once. Germline loops: CDR1 MNHNY, CDR2 SVGAGI (reference sequence). There are 13 residues in the CDR3. Between the trimmed V and J ends, which lost 8 bases and 2 bases, there was a span of 12 bases. The V gene is TRBV6-6, the J gene TRBJ1-2; no clear D. Input material: sorted CD4+, CD8+, or CD8+CD57+ T cells (not recorded which) from PBMCs. The TCR comes from a human donor in good health, serving as a control. The CDR3 reads CASQDGFNYGYTF. Written as DNA, the CDR3 is TGTGCCAGCCAAGACGGATTCAACTATGGCTACACCTTC.